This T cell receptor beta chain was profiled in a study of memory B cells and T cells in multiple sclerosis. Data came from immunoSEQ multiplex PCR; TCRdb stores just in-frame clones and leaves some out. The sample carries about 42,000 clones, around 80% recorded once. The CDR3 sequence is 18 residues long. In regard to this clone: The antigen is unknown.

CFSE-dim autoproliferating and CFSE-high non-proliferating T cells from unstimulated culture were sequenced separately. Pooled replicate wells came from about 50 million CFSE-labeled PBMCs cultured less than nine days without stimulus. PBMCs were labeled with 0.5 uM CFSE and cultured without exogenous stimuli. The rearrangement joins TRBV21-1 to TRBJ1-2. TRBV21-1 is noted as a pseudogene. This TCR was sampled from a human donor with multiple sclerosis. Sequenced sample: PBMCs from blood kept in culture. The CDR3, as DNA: TGTGCCAGCAGCAAATGGGCGGTGACGCCAAGGATTTGCTATGGCTACACCTTC. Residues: CASSKWAVTPRICYGYTF.